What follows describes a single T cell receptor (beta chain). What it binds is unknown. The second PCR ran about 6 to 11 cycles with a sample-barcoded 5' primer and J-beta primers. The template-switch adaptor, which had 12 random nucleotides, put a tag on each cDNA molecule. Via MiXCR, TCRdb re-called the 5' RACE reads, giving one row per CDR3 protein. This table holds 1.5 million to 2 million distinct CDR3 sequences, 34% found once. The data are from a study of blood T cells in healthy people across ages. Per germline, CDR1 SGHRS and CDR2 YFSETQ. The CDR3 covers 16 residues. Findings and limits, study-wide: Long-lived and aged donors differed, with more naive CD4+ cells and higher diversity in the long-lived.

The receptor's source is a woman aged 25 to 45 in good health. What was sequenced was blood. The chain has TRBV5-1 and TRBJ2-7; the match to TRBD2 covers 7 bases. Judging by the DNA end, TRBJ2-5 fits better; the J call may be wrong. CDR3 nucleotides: TGCGCCAGCAGCTTGGCCCTACTAGCGACTAAAGAGACCCAGTACTTC. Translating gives CASSLALLATKETQYF.